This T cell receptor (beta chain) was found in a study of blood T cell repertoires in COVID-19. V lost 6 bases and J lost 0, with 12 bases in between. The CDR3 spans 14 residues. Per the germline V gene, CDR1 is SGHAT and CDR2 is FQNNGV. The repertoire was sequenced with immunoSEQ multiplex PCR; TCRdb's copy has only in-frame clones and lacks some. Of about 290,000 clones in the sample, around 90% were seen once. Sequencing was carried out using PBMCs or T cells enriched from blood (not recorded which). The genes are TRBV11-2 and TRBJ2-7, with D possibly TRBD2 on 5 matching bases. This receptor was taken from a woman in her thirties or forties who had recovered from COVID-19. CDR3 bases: TGTGCCAGCAGTGAGGGCTTTAGCTCCTACGAGCAGTACTTC. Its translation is CASSEGFSSYEQYF.